What follows are 9 T cell receptor beta chains derived from one specimen sequenced in a study of T cell responses to AZD1222 COVID-19 vaccine. TCRdb keeps only in-frame clones here, not all; method: immunoSEQ multiplex PCR. Of about 84,000 clones in the sample, roughly 88% were seen once. The sequences come from peripheral blood, collected 28 days after the second AZD1222 dose. These receptors were collected from an adult who received the AZD1222 COVID-19 vaccine.

This chain links TRBV10-3 with TRBJ2-6, with TRBD1 matching over 7 bases. CDR1 and CDR2 (germline): ENHRY, SYGVKD. The length of the CDR3 is 17 residues. V lost 6 bases to trimming and J lost 2 bases; unmatched junction nucleotides: 10. The CDR3 sequence: CAIRRQGANPGANVLTF. The CDR3 DNA reads as TGTGCCATCAGGAGACAGGGAGCCAACCCTGGGGCCAACGTCCTGACTTTC.

The chain couples TRBV11-3 to TRBJ2-2, with 11 bases aligning to TRBD2. The CDR3 runs 16 residues. J was trimmed by 0 bases and V by 7 bases; bases with no gene match: 4. The germline V gene encodes CDR1 SGHNT and CDR2 YENEEA. The CDR3 protein is CASNLAGGANTGELFF. CDR3 bases: TGTGCCAGCAACCTAGCGGGGGGCGCGAACACCGGGGAGCTGTTTTTT.

The chain links TRBV5-6 to TRBJ1-2; D not resolved. Germline V CDR1 and CDR2: SGHDT, YYEEEE. CDR3 length equals 16 residues. V was pared by 4 bases and J by 2 bases, with 18 bases between. CDR3 in DNA: TGTGCCAGCAGCCCGGACGTCGGGTCCGCGAACTATGGCTACACCTTC. It specifies CASSPDVGSANYGYTF.

The rearrangement uses TRBV9 and TRBJ2-2; 14 bases fit TRBD2. The junction had 5 bases not matched to a gene; V was cut back by 0 bases and J by 7 bases. There are 17 residues in the CDR3. Germline V lookup: CDR1 SGDLS, CDR2 YYNGEE. The CDR3 region has the DNA TGTGCCAGCAGCGTAGGGGTGGGACTAGCGGGAGTCGGGGAGCTGTTTTTT. Amino acid sequence: CASSVGVGLAGVGELFF.

This clone was found once. The chain has TRBV9 and TRBJ2-3, with 8 bases fitting TRBD2. Trimming at V came to 4 bases and at J to 6 bases, leaving 7 bases not matched to a gene. CDR3 length: 14 amino acids. CDR1 and CDR2 from the germline V gene are SGDLS and YYNGEE. CDR3 loop: CASSPRGGFDTQYF. The CDR3 nucleotides are TGTGCCAGCAGCCCCCGGGGGGGGTTCGATACGCAGTATTTT.

V gene TRBV18 combines with J gene TRBJ1-1; tentatively, D is TRBD1 (5 bases). The length of the CDR3 is 14 residues. With 4 bases removed from V and 3 bases from J, the gap between germline ends came to 12 bases. CDR1 is KGHSH and CDR2 is LQKENI in the germline V gene. The CDR3 region is CASSLQARDTEAFF. The CDR3 nucleotides are TGTGCCAGCTCACTCCAGGCCAGGGACACTGAAGCTTTCTTT.

The chain joins TRBV9 to TRBJ2-5, with 13 bases matching TRBD2. CDR3 size: 17 residues. The trim removed 0 bases at V and 1 base at J, leaving 3 bases unmatched. The germline CDR1 and CDR2 sequences are SGDLS and YYNGEE. The CDR3 loop reads CASSVGTSGGFQETQYF. The CDR3, as DNA: TGTGCCAGCAGCGTAGGGACTAGCGGGGGATTCCAAGAGACCCAGTACTTC.

The rearrangement joins TRBV28 to TRBJ1-3; D remains unclear. Germline lookup yields CDR1 MDHEN and CDR2 SYDVKM. The CDR3 is 11 amino acids. With 6 bases removed from V and 8 bases from J, the gap between germline ends came to 8 bases. CDR3 region: CASSAVDTIYF. CDR3 nucleotides: TGTGCCAGCAGCGCGGTGGACACCATATATTTT.

The rearrangement uses TRBV3-1 (or the pseudogene TRBV3-2) and TRBJ1-2; weak D call: TRBD1 (6 bases). The CDR3 extends over 18 amino acids. Deletions cut 0 bases from V and 0 bases from J, with 17 bases between. Germline assignment: CDR1 LGHDT and CDR2 YNNKEL (reference sequence). CDR3 loop: CASSQDLRTAEPNYGYTF. CDR3 DNA sequence: TGTGCCAGCAGCCAAGATTTGAGGACAGCCGAACCTAACTATGGCTACACCTTC.